The clone carrying this T cell receptor beta chain was seen just once. The data were obtained in a study of blood T cell repertoires in COVID-19. Trimming took 7 bases from V and 5 from J; bases not matched to a gene: 22. This CDR3 contains 21 residues. Germline-derived CDR1 and CDR2 are PRHDT and FYEKMQ (reference sequence). The data were produced by immunoSEQ multiplex PCR, yet TCRdb's version contains in-frame clones alone and is incomplete. The profile shows 350,000 to 400,000 clones, 80% to 90% of them singletons. The sample was peripheral blood. This chain joins TRBV13 and TRBJ2-3; 15 nucleotides agree with TRBD2. This receptor was identified in a woman in her twenties or thirties with COVID-19, enrolled during active disease. The CDR3 sequence: CASTARAGLAGGGFMRDTQYF. The DNA for the CDR3 is TGTGCCAGCACCGCTCGGGCGGGACTAGCGGGAGGAGGTTTTATGAGAGATACGCAGTATTTT.